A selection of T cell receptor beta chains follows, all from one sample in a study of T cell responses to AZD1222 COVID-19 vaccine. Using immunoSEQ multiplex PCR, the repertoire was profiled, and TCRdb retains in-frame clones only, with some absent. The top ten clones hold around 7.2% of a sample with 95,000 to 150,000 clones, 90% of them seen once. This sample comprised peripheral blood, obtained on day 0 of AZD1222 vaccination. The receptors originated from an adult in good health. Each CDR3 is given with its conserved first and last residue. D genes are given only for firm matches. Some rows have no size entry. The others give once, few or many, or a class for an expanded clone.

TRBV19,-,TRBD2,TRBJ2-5,TGTGCCAGTAAAACGGGACTAGCGGGAAAAGAGACCCAGTACTTC,CASKTGLAGKETQYF
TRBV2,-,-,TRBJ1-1,TGTGCCAGCAAAAAGACAGCTTTCTTT,CASKKTAFF
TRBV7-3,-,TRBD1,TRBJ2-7,TGTGCCAGCAGCTCGGACAGGGGGTACGAGCAGTACTTC,CASSSDRGYEQYF
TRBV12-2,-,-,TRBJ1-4,TGTGCAAGTCGCTTAGCCATACAAATCTTAACAGGGCTTTATGAAAAACTGTTTTTT,CASRLAIQILTGLYEKLFF
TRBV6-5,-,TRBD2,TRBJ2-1,TGTGCCAGCCACCCCGGTGTAGCGGGAGGGACTGAGCAGTTCTTC,CASHPGVAGGTEQFF
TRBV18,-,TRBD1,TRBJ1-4,TGTGCCAGCTCCCCGGACAGGAGGGCTAATGAAAAACTGTTTTTT,CASSPDRRANEKLFF
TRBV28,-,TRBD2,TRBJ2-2,TGTGCCAGCAGTGCCCCGGGACTAGCGATCGGGGAGCTGTTTTTT,CASSAPGLAIGELFF
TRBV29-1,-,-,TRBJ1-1,TGCAGCGGAAAGGGGCAGAACACTGAAGCTTTCTTT,CSGKGQNTEAFF
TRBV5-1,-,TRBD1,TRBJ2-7,TGCGCCAGCAGGTCCGGGACAGCCACCTACGAGCAGTACTTC,CASRSGTATYEQYF
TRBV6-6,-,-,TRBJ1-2,TGTGCCAGCAGCCTACCCAGGGTGGACTACTATGGCTACACCTTC,CASSLPRVDYYGYTF
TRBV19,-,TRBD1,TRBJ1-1,TGTGCCAGTAGTAGGGACAGGGGCGGCACTGAAGCTTTCTTT,CASSRDRGGTEAFF
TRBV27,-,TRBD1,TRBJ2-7,TGTGCCAGCAGTTTAAGGGGGCTCCCGGGGGAGCAGTACTTC,CASSLRGLPGEQYF
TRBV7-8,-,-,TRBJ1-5,TGTGCCAGCAGCTTGGGGTCACAGGGTAGCAATCAGCCCCAGCATTTT,CASSLGSQGSNQPQHF
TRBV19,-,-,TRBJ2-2,TGTGCCAGTAGTATAGATATAGGATTCACCGGGGAGCTGTTTTTT,CASSIDIGFTGELFF
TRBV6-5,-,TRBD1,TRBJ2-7,TGTGCCAGCAGTTACTCGGGGGACAGGGGGCTGTCAGAGCAGTACTTC,CASSYSGDRGLSEQYF
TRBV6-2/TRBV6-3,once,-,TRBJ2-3,TGTGCCAGCAGTTACGGGCTTCGGCGAGCTAGCACAGATACGCAGTATTTT,CASSYGLRRASTDTQYF
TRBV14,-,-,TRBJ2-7,TGTGCCAGCAGCCTTTTGAACGAGCAGTACTTC,CASSLLNEQYF
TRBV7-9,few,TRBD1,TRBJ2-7,TGTGCCAGCAGCTTCGGGACAGCCTACGAGCAGTACTTC,CASSFGTAYEQYF
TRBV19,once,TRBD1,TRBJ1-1,TGTGCCAGTAGTACCCAGGGGGCAGGCACTGAAGCTTTCTTT,CASSTQGAGTEAFF
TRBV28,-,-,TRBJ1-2,TGTGCCAGCGGGACTTCAGCTTATGGCTACACCTTC,CASGTSAYGYTF